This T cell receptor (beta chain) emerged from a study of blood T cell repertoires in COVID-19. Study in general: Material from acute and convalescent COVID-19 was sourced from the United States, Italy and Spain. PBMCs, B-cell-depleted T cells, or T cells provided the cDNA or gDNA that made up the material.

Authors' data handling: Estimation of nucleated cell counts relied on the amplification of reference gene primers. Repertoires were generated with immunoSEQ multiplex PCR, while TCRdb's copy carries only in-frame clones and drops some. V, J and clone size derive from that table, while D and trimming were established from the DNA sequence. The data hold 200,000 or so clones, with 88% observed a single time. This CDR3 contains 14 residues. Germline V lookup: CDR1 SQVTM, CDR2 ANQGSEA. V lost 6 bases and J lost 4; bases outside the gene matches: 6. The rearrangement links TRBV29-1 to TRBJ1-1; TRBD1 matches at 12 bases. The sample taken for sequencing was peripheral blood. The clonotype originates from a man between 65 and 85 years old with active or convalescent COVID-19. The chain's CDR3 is CSVAGTGGPTEAFF. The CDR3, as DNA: TGCAGCGTCGCCGGGACAGGGGGCCCCACTGAAGCTTTCTTT. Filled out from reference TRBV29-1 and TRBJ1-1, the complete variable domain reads SAVISQKPSRDICQRGTSLTIQCQVDSQVTMMFWYRQQPGQSLTLIATANQGSEATYESGFVIDKFPISRPNLTFSTLTVSNMSPEDSSIYLCSVAGTGGPTEAFFGQGTRLTVV.